These T cell receptor beta chains were read from a single sample in a study of radiotherapy plus CTLA-4 blockade in lung cancer. This table comes from immunoSEQ multiplex PCR, and its TCRdb copy is limited to in-frame clones, with some not included. The sample yields around 100,000 clones, 81% seen once. The sample was peripheral blood, taken from a patient treated with radiotherapy plus ipilimumab. The source is a human donor with non-small cell lung cancer that progressed on radiotherapy plus ipilimumab. Some clones in this sample may be carry-over from other donors' samples. Both conserved end residues are part of each CDR3. The D gene is left open where the match is weak. Clone size is given for some rows only: seen once, a few or many times, or a class if the clone is expanded.

size	V	D	J	CDR3	DNA
NA	TRBV5-4	NA	TRBJ1-2	CASSPEHSNYGYTF	TGTGCCAGCAGCCCAGAACATTCTAACTATGGCTACACCTTC
NA	TRBV2	NA	TRBJ1-5	CASKGGGNQPQHF	TGTGCCAGCAAAGGTGGGGGCAATCAGCCCCAGCATTTT
NA	TRBV5-6	NA	TRBJ2-7	CASSLLAGRNEQYF	TGTGCCAGCAGCTTGCTGGCAGGGAGGAACGAGCAGTACTTC
NA	TRBV9	NA	TRBJ1-2	CASSVQETRQLNYGYTF	TGTGCCAGCAGCGTACAGGAGACCAGACAGCTGAACTATGGCTACACCTTC
few	TRBV6-5	NA	TRBJ2-7	CASSYGWDITYEQYF	TGTGCCAGCAGTTACGGTTGGGACATTACCTACGAGCAGTACTTC
NA	TRBV5-6	TRBD2	TRBJ2-5	CASSLVSSGGLEYF	TGTGCCAGCAGCTTGGTGTCTAGCGGGGGGCTTGAATACTTC
once	TRBV5-6	TRBD1	TRBJ1-1	CASSLSSSGQGVLNTEAFF	TGTGCCAGCAGCTTGTCGTCCTCGGGACAGGGAGTCTTGAACACTGAAGCTTTCTTT
NA	TRBV9	NA	TRBJ2-5	CASSVASGYSYQETQYF	TGTGCCAGCAGCGTAGCTTCGGGCTACTCGTACCAAGAGACCCAGTACTTC
once	TRBV5-1	NA	TRBJ1-6	CASSFRESSYNSPLHF	TGCGCCAGCAGCTTTCGGGAGAGCTCCTATAATTCACCCCTCCACTTT
NA	TRBV5-4	NA	TRBJ2-1	CASALQASSYNEQFF	TGTGCCAGCGCCTTGCAGGCGAGCTCCTACAATGAGCAGTTCTTC
NA	TRBV5-1	TRBD1	TRBJ1-6	CASSLGVWGDSSPLHF	TGCGCCAGCAGCTTGGGAGTCTGGGGGGACAGTTCACCCCTCCACTTT
NA	TRBV27	NA	TRBJ2-7	CASSLSTGLSSYEQYF	TGTGCCAGCAGTTTATCGACAGGCCTGAGCTCCTACGAGCAGTACTTC
NA	TRBV10-2	TRBD2	TRBJ2-7	CASRGLAGRLSDEQYF	TGCGCCAGCCGCGGACTAGCGGGGCGGCTTTCCGACGAGCAGTACTTC
NA	TRBV14	NA	TRBJ2-5	CASSQEFSFQETQYF	TGTGCCAGCAGCCAAGAGTTCAGTTTCCAAGAGACCCAGTACTTC
NA	TRBV19	TRBD1	TRBJ1-5	CASSIQDRTYSNQPQHF	TGTGCCAGTAGTATACAGGACAGGACCTATAGCAATCAGCCCCAGCATTTT
NA	TRBV12-1	NA	TRBJ2-5	CASSFFRVKGETQYF	TGTGCCAGCAGCTTTTTCAGGGTCAAGGGAGAGACCCAGTACTTC
few	TRBV2	NA	TRBJ2-7	CASRDRRSSYEQYF	TGTGCCAGCAGGGATAGACGGAGCTCCTACGAGCAGTACTTC
NA	TRBV30	NA	TRBJ1-3	CAWAPGGTIYF	TGTGCCTGGGCTCCGGGGGGCACCATATATTTT
NA	TRBV7-8	TRBD1	TRBJ1-5	CASSPTGVGYSNQPQHF	TGTGCCAGCAGCCCGACAGGGGTTGGATATAGCAATCAGCCCCAGCATTTT
NA	TRBV7-2	NA	TRBJ2-3	CASSRSWGRTDTQYF	TGTGCCAGCAGCCGGAGCTGGGGCCGGACAGATACGCAGTATTTT
NA	TRBV5-4	NA	TRBJ1-6	CASSFGAQLHSPLHF	TGTGCCAGCAGCTTCGGGGCACAACTCCATTCACCCCTCCACTTT
NA	TRBV7-9	NA	TRBJ2-7	CASSFSSAYEQYF	TGTGCCAGCAGCTTTAGTTCCGCTTACGAGCAGTACTTC
NA	TRBV11-2	TRBD1	TRBJ2-3	CASREQGADTQYF	TGTGCCAGCAGGGAACAGGGGGCAGATACGCAGTATTTT
NA	TRBV4-1	NA	TRBJ2-3	CASRQMTQPLSTDTQYF	TGCGCCAGCAGACAAATGACACAGCCTCTTAGCACAGATACGCAGTATTTT
NA	TRBV6-5	NA	TRBJ1-5	CATPPEETRKPQHF	TGTGCCACCCCCCCCGAGGAGACAAGGAAGCCCCAGCATTTT